Listed below are T cell receptor beta chains from one sample, sequenced in a study of identical twins. In TCRdb, the 5' RACE reads were re-called with MiXCR into one record per CDR3 protein. The sample consists of approximately 230,000 distinct CDR3 sequences, 6% to 7% of them appearing once. These sequences were also reported in another study, on T cells expressing NK-cell markers.

The sequencing sample was made of CD8+ T cells sorted from blood. Receptors were obtained from a woman aged 18-30 years in good health. Both conserved end residues are trimmed from each CDR3.

V	J	CDR3
TRBV9	TRBJ2-2	ASSAHRLAGGLVADTGELF
TRBV11-2	TRBJ2-1	ASSLDLLAGGQVF
TRBV27	TRBJ2-2	ASRTGLSTGELF
TRBV5-6	TRBJ2-1	ASRDQRGYNEQF
TRBV13	TRBJ1-3	ASSLYGAEGNTIY
TRBV5-6	TRBJ2-1	ASSFPTSGSTDEQF
TRBV5-4	TRBJ1-2	ASSLGQIYYGYT
TRBV6-1	TRBJ2-3	ASSEGRNTDTQY
TRBV11-2	TRBJ2-5	ASTGGPAETQY
TRBV3-1	TRBJ2-2	ASSRREHLAGELF
TRBV27	TRBJ2-5	ASSVDRGETQY
TRBV5-1	TRBJ2-3	ASTDGDGTDTQY
TRBV21-1	TRBJ2-2	ASSSCPEGRNFNSANTGELF
TRBV19	TRBJ2-1	ASSMDTSSYNEQF
TRBV7-9	TRBJ2-1	ASRSDRGDEQF
TRBV5-6	TRBJ1-5	ASSSDRGGQPQH
TRBV27	TRBJ1-2	ASRDGPSQGYT
TRBV3-1	TRBJ2-1	ASSPRTSGTNEQF
TRBV30	TRBJ2-1	AWSVRRGQTVYNEQF
TRBV27	TRBJ1-6	ASRQVGSPLH
TRBV27	TRBJ1-2	ASNPRGANYGYT
TRBV4-1	TRBJ2-1	ASSLQTGGARNEQF
TRBV11-2	TRBJ2-7	ASSLGGFNEQY
TRBV3-1	TRBJ2-3	ASSQDRVVSDTQY